This T cell receptor beta chain stems from a study of brain T cells in children with intractable seizures. The study's findings and limits: Absence of clones before surgery may stem from lower sequencing depth. HCMV serostatus was not known, and viral specificity came from CDR3 similarity only.

TCRdb's copy holds only in-frame clones and misses some; the assay was immunoSEQ multiplex PCR. The table includes under 150,000 clones, 90% to 95% detected once. On this clone itself: Its antigen remains unidentified.

Sequencing was limited to surgery cases with top T cell transcript signatures in brain tissue. At least one anti-epileptic drug was given before surgery. CDR1 is SGHVS, CDR2 FNYEAQ, per germline. The CDR3 sequence is 14 residues long. V was clipped by 4 bases and J by 2 bases; unmatched bases: 4. This sample comprised peripheral blood, obtained at surgery. V is TRBV7-6 and J is TRBJ2-7; 8 bases line up with TRBD2. The clonotype originates from a boy younger than two with hemimegalencephaly and intractable seizures. The CDR3 here is CASSSGTRPYEQYF. The CDR3 DNA follows: TGTGCCAGCAGCTCCGGGACTAGGCCCTACGAGCAGTACTTC.